These 24 T cell receptor beta chains share one sample of origin, sequenced in a study of OX40 agonist ivuxolimab in advanced cancers. Some clones are missing from TCRdb's copy, which holds only in-frame ones; the method was immunoSEQ multiplex PCR. The repertoire consists of approximately 68,000 clones, with over 80% occurring once and the leading ten covering more than 3.5%. Sequencing used CD4+ or CD8+ T cells sorted from blood, obtained in a trial of the OX40 agonist ivuxolimab. These receptors all come from an adult with an advanced solid tumor such as melanoma, head and neck, liver or kidney cancer.

This chain uses TRBV11-2 with TRBJ2-3, with D perhaps assigned TRBD1 or TRBD2 (5 bases each). The ends were cut back, 0 bases at V and 2 bases at J, with 15 bases in the middle. The germline V gene encodes CDR1 SGHAT and CDR2 FQNNGV. The CDR3 has 17 residues. CDR3 sequence (DNA): TGTGCCAGCAGCTTAGATGGGGACGGAAGAGTCACAGATACGCAGTATTTT. Protein: CASSLDGDGRVTDTQYF.

This chain uses TRBV18 with TRBJ2-5, with 8 bases fitting TRBD1. The CDR3 spans 14 residues. Looked up from germline, CDR1 is KGHSH and CDR2 is LQKENI. J gave up 5 bases and V 1 base, and 3 bases lay outside the gene matches. CDR3 nucleotide sequence: TGTGCCAGCTCACCACGGACAGGGTTTGAGACCCAGTACTTC. Protein sequence: CASSPRTGFETQYF.

V gene TRBV2 combines with J gene TRBJ2-5; D ambiguous. V gave up 10 bases and J gave up 1 base, with 22 bases separating them. Germline V gene lookup returns CDR1 SNHLY and CDR2 FYNNEI. This CDR3 comprises 16 residues. The CDR3 coding sequence is TGTGCCATGAGGCCGGATCTCACGACTTTCCAAGAGACCCAGTACTTC. It translates to CAMRPDLTTFQETQYF.

V usage is TRBV10-3 and J usage is TRBJ2-3; 13 positions match TRBD2. CDR3 length: 18 amino acids. Unmatched junction bases numbered 11, after V lost 5 bases and J lost 3 bases. Germline CDR1 reads ENHRY; CDR2 reads SYGVKD. CDR3 nucleotide sequence: TGTGCCATCAGTTCTACTAGCGGGGGGGCGGTGGGTACAGATACGCAGTATTTT. Translating gives CAISSTSGGAVGTDTQYF.

CDR3 in DNA: TGTGCCAGCAGCCGTGTAGCGGGAGGGCCCAACACCGGGGAGCTGTTTTTT. It is translated as CASSRVAGGPNTGELFF. The chain links TRBV5-4 to TRBJ2-2; 11 bases map to TRBD2. J was trimmed by 2 bases and V by 4 bases; bases with no gene match: 7. CDR1 SGHNT and CDR2 YYREEE come from the germline V gene (reference sequence). The CDR3 spans 17 residues.

Only one count was recorded for this clone. A much larger clone lies a single base off, so this may be a read error. This same CDR3 is encoded by further DNA sequences in the sample. J is TRBJ1-1 and V is TRBV5-1; no clear D gene. The germline V gene has CDR1 SGHRS and CDR2 YFSETQ. Trimming took 1 base from V and 0 from J, leaving 7 bases between them. The CDR3 has 14 amino acids. CDR3 protein: CASSLSGLNTEAFF. CDR3 coding DNA: TGCGCCAGCAGCTTGTCGGGGTTGAACACTGAAGCTTTCTTT.

The chain uses TRBV5-1 and TRBJ2-5; D is undetermined. The CDR3 has 16 amino acids. The ends were cut back, 4 bases at V and 1 base at J, with 17 bases in the middle. Germline assignment: CDR1 SGHRS and CDR2 YFSETQ. CDR3 amino acids: CASSVIRPQAQETQYF. The CDR3 DNA reads as TGCGCCAGCAGCGTCATCCGTCCCCAGGCCCAAGAGACCCAGTACTTC.

The chain links TRBV6-6 to TRBJ2-3; no clear D. This CDR3 has 14 residues. Trimming removed 6 bases from V and 4 bases from J, with 14 bases in between. CDR1 and CDR2 from the germline V gene are MNHNY and SVGAGI (reference sequence). CDR3: CASRDGSSPDTQYF. CDR3 bases: TGTGCCAGCAGGGATGGTTCCTCCCCAGATACGCAGTATTTT.

V is TRBV11-2 and J is TRBJ1-2; D gene unclear. The CDR3 is 13 residues long. Germline V gene data show CDR1 as SGHAT and CDR2 as FQNNGV. V lost 4 bases, J lost 1 base, and 7 bases lay in between. CDR3 amino acids: CASSSSLNYGYTF. For the CDR3, the DNA is TGTGCCAGCAGCTCCTCTCTTAACTATGGCTACACCTTC.

The V call is TRBV28, the J call TRBJ2-1, with 7 positions matching TRBD2. Trimming took 6 bases from V and 9 from J; bases not matched to a gene: 14. Germline assignment: CDR1 MDHEN and CDR2 SYDVKM. This CDR3 is built from 15 residues. CDR3 amino acids: CASSPRGGSNSEQFF. Here the CDR3 DNA reads TGTGCCAGCAGCCCGAGGGGCGGGAGTAATAGTGAGCAGTTCTTC.

This rearrangement joins TRBV9 to TRBJ2-1; D is unclear. In germline, CDR1 is SGDLS, CDR2 YYNGEE. The CDR3 has 15 residues. Trimming pared 0 bases from V and 9 bases from J, leaving 16 bases between. The CDR3 is CASSVGLADAGEQFF. The CDR3 DNA reads TGTGCCAGCAGCGTAGGGTTGGCCGACGCAGGTGAGCAGTTCTTC.

The chain links TRBV18 to TRBJ2-7, with D perhaps TRBD1 or TRBD2 (5 bases each). Looked up from germline, CDR1 is KGHSH and CDR2 is LQKENI. Trimming left V 6 bases short and J 1 base short, with 19 bases between. This CDR3 has 16 amino acids. The CDR3 bases are TGTGCCAGCTCCCCCTCCGTCGGGACGGCGTCCTACGAGCAGTACTTC. Residues: CASSPSVGTASYEQYF.

Worth noting for this clone: One end of the junction fails to match germline, which may point to a read error. This sequence joins TRBV9 and TRBJ2-2, with unresolved D. This CDR3 contains 14 residues. Germline assignment: CDR1 SGDLS and CDR2 YYNGEE. The CDR3 DNA reads TGTGCCAGCAGCGTAGGCTTGCCGCCCGGAGAGCTGTTTTTT. This translates into CASSVGLPPGELFF.

The chain carries TRBV2 and TRBJ2-1; 7 nucleotides align to TRBD1. Germline-derived CDR1 and CDR2 are SNHLY and FYNNEI. CDR3 length equals 15 residues. J lost 2 bases, V lost 6 bases, and 7 bases had no gene match. The CDR3, as DNA: TGTGCCAGCAGCGCACAGGGGATTACCTACAATGAGCAGTTCTTC. Amino acid sequence: CASSAQGITYNEQFF. Supplemented by reference TRBV2 and TRBJ2-1, the full variable domain reads EPEVTQTPSHQVTQMGQEVILRCVPISNHLYFYWYRQILGQKVEFLVSFYNNEISEKSEIFDDQFSVERPDGSNFTLKIRSTKLEDSAMYFCASSAQGITYNEQFFGPGTRLTVL.

This sequence joins TRBV28 and TRBJ2-5; D remains ambiguous. Germline V gene lookup returns CDR1 MDHEN and CDR2 SYDVKM. The V and J ends lost 2 bases and 3 bases respectively, with 7 bases between them. This CDR3 region has 13 residues. The CDR3, as DNA: TGTGCCAGCAGTTTACGTCAGGAAGAGACCCAGTACTTC. Translating it yields CASSLRQEETQYF.

This clone was observed a single time. The V and J genes are TRBV28 and TRBJ2-7; no firm D call. Germline V lookup: CDR1 MDHEN, CDR2 SYDVKM. The CDR3 covers 11 residues. The V and J ends lost 4 bases and 0 bases respectively, with 1 base between them. The CDR3 sequence is CASSSSYEQYF. CDR3 coding DNA: TGTGCCAGCAGTTCCTCCTACGAGCAGTACTTC. Together with reference TRBV28 and TRBJ2-7, the CDR3 gives the full variable domain: DVKVTQSSRYLVKRTGEKVFLECVQDMDHENMFWYRQDPGLGLRLIYFSYDVKMKEKGDIPEGYSVSREKKERFSLILESASTNQTSMYLCASSSSYEQYFGPGTRLTVT.

The chain combines TRBV7-2 with TRBJ1-5; the match to TRBD1 covers 8 bases. V gave up 1 base and J gave up 6 bases; unmatched junction bases: 5. Germline CDR1 SGHTA, CDR2 FQGNSA. There are 15 residues in the CDR3. CDR3 sequence (DNA): TGTGCCAGCAGCTTAGAACAGGGGGTAGGTCAGCCCCAGCATTTT. This codes for CASSLEQGVGQPQHF.

The chain combines TRBV6-5 with TRBJ2-3, with D perhaps matching TRBD1 or TRBD2 (5 bases each). This CDR3 is 15 amino acids long. Germline V CDR1 and CDR2: MNHEY, SVGAGI. V dropped 6 bases and J dropped 0 bases, with 13 bases sitting between them. CDR3 amino acids: CASRKLGASTDTQYF. Written as DNA, the CDR3 is TGTGCCAGCAGAAAACTAGGGGCTAGCACAGATACGCAGTATTTT.

This clone showed up just once. The V call is TRBV5-6, the J call TRBJ1-1, with 8 bases that match TRBD1. The J segment lost 8 bases and the V segment lost 0 bases, leaving 12 bases of the junction unmatched. The CDR3 runs to 16 residues. The germline CDR1 and CDR2 sequences are SGHDT and YYEEEE. CDR3: CASSLETGAKGTEAFF. The CDR3 region has the DNA TGTGCCAGCAGCTTGGAGACAGGGGCGAAGGGGACGGAAGCTTTCTTT.

This clone was detected a few times. The chain recombines TRBV7-9 with TRBJ1-2; 8 nucleotides agree with TRBD1. Germline V gene sequence: CDR1 SEHNR, CDR2 FQNEAQ (reference sequence). J was trimmed by 6 bases and V by 4 bases; bases with no gene match: 4. The length of the CDR3 is 13 residues. The CDR3 region is CASSSGGRDGYTF. In DNA, the CDR3 is TGTGCCAGCAGCTCAGGGGGCCGCGATGGCTACACCTTC.

This chain connects TRBV27 to TRBJ2-2, with 9 nucleotides matching TRBD1. With V trimmed by 5 bases and J by 6 bases, 7 bases remained unmatched. Germline-derived CDR1 and CDR2 are MNHEY and SMNVEV (reference sequence). This CDR3 contains 15 residues. For the CDR3, the DNA is TGTGCCAGCAGTCCCAGGACAGGGGAGGCCGGGGAGCTGTTTTTT. This translates into CASSPRTGEAGELFF.

V is TRBV10-2 and J is TRBJ2-7, with 11 bases lining up with TRBD1. J lost 3 bases, V lost 7 bases, and 11 bases had no gene match. CDR3 length: 16 residues. Germline assignment: CDR1 WSHSY and CDR2 SAAADI. CDR3 sequence (DNA): TGCGCCAGCAATTCCCCGGACAGGGGGCGCGTCTACGAGCAGTACTTC. This sequence encodes CASNSPDRGRVYEQYF.

This rearrangement joins TRBV6-5 to TRBJ1-2, with D possibly matching TRBD1 (5 bases). Germline V CDR1 and CDR2: MNHEY, SVGAGI. Trimming shortened V by 6 bases and J by 6 bases, and 17 bases separated the two germline ends. This CDR3 is 14 amino acids long. CDR3 sequence reads: CASSYGGVSDGYTF. The CDR3 DNA reads as TGTGCCAGCAGCTATGGGGGTGTCAGCGATGGCTACACCTTC.

This chain connects TRBV7-2 to TRBJ2-2; 7 bases align to TRBD1. Germline V lookup: CDR1 SGHTA, CDR2 FQGNSA. The J segment lost 0 bases and the V segment lost 6 bases, leaving 4 bases of the junction unmatched. The CDR3 totals 15 residues. The CDR3 nucleotides are TGTGCCAGCAGGGAAGGGGGCGCGAACACCGGGGAGCTGTTTTTT. It translates to CASREGGANTGELFF.